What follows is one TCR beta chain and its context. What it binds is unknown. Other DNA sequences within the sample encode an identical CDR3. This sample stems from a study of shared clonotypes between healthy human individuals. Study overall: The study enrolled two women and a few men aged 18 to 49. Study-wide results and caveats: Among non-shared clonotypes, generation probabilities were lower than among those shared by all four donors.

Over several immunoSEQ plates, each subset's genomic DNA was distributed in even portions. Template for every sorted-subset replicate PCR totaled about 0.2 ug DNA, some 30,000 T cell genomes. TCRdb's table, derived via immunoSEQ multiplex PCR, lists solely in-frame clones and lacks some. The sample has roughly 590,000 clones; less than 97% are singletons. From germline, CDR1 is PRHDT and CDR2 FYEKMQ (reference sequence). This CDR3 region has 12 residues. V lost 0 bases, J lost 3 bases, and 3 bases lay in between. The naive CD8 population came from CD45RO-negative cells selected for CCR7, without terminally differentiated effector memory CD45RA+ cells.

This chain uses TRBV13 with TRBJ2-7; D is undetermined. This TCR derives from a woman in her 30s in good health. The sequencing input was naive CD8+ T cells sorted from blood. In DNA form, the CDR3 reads TGTGCCAGCAGCTTAGGCGGCTACGAGCAGTACTTC. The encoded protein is CASSLGGYEQYF.